These 15 T cell receptor beta chains originate from one sample sequenced in a study of early T cells in non-severe SARS-CoV-2 infection. In TCRdb, the 5' RACE reads were re-called with MiXCR into one record per CDR3 protein. The sample gives 35,000 to 50,000 distinct CDR3 sequences, approximately 22% of which show up once; 4.5% to 5% is in the top ten. Sequencing was performed on whole blood, taken at baseline. These receptors originate from an adult who was a healthcare worker with PCR-confirmed SARS-CoV-2 infection or an uninfected control (not recorded which).

This chain uses TRBV9 with TRBJ2-2; D is perhaps TRBD1 or TRBD2 (5 bases each). V was pared by 4 bases and J by 7 bases, with 14 bases between. The length of the CDR3 is 14 residues. CDR1 is SGDLS and CDR2 is YYNGEE in the germline V gene. The CDR3 DNA reads as TGTGCCAGCAGCACTCCCCCGAGGGGCGGGGAGCTGTTTTTT. Its protein product is CASSTPPRGGELFF.

This clonotype showed up just a few times. The genes are TRBV6-6 and TRBJ2-5; D gene ambiguous. This CDR3 is 13 amino acids long. Germline CDR1 MNHNY, CDR2 SVGAGI (reference sequence). V lost 2 bases to trimming and J lost 0 bases, with 4 bases between them. The CDR3 region has the DNA TGTGCCAGCAGTTACCCCAACCAAGAGACCCAGTACTTC. Encoded protein: CASSYPNQETQYF.

This chain uses TRBV30 with TRBJ2-3; perhaps D is TRBD1 or TRBD2 (6 bases each). This CDR3 spans 14 amino acids. From germline, CDR1 is GTSNPN and CDR2 SVGIG (reference sequence). V was pared by 0 bases and J by 6 bases, with 13 bases between. In nucleotides, the CDR3 is TGTGCCTGGAGTGTATCGGGGGCAGGGGATACGCAGTATTTT. It yields the protein CAWSVSGAGDTQYF.

This clonotype was seen a few times. The rearrangement joins TRBV3-1 to TRBJ2-5, with D unresolved. This CDR3 region has 13 residues. Trimming took 3 bases from V and 2 from J, leaving 7 bases between them. The germline V gene has CDR1 LGHDT and CDR2 YNNKEL (reference sequence). DNA of the CDR3: TGTGCCAGCAGCCATATGCCGCAAGAGACCCAGTACTTC. This gives the protein CASSHMPQETQYF.

In its sample, this clonotype was seen many times. The rearrangement links TRBV5-4 to TRBJ1-4; TRBD1 is a possible D gene (6 bases). The CDR3 totals 15 residues. Per the germline V gene, CDR1 is SGHNT and CDR2 is YYREEE (reference sequence). V lost 1 base to trimming and J lost 5 bases, with 12 bases between them. The CDR3 DNA reads as TGTGCCAGCAGCTTGAAGGACAGCTGGAATGAAAAACTGTTTTTT. Amino acids: CASSLKDSWNEKLFF. Combining the CDR3 with reference TRBV5-4 and TRBJ1-4 gives the whole variable domain ETGVTQSPTHLIKTRGQQVTLRCSSQSGHNTVSWYQQALGQGPQFIFQYYREEENGRGNFPPRFSGLQFPNYSSELNVNALELDDSALYLCASSLKDSWNEKLFFGSGTQLSVL.

This chain uses TRBV7-6 with TRBJ1-4; D ambiguous. CDR3 length: 14 residues. Trimming cost V 1 base and J 4 bases, with 7 bases left between them. Germline V gene lookup returns CDR1 SGHVS and CDR2 FNYEAQ. The chain's CDR3 is CASSLEADNEKLFF. In nucleotides, the CDR3 is TGTGCCAGCAGCTTAGAGGCAGATAATGAAAAACTGTTTTTT.

This clonotype was counted only a few times. The DNA for the CDR3 is TGTGCCAGCAGCTCCTCAAACGACAGGGGTGAAGCTTTCTTT. It encodes CASSSSNDRGEAFF. The V gene is TRBV7-8, the J gene TRBJ1-1; 8 bases align to TRBD1. In germline, CDR1 is SGHVS, CDR2 FQNEAQ. The CDR3 length is 14 residues. J gave up 7 bases and V 4 bases, and 8 bases lay outside the gene matches.

The gene calls are TRBV7-6 and TRBJ2-7; a weak D match, TRBD2 (6 bases). Trimming removed 1 base at V and 4 bases at J, with 8 bases between. The germline V gene has CDR1 SGHVS and CDR2 FNYEAQ. The CDR3 spans 13 residues. As DNA, the CDR3 is TGTGCCAGCAGCTTAGAACTAGCTTACGAGCAGTACTTC. Its protein product is CASSLELAYEQYF.

In its sample, this clonotype was seen a few times. The chain links TRBV5-1 to TRBJ2-4; 8 nucleotides match TRBD1. The CDR3 spans 15 residues. Trimming removed 0 bases from V and 1 base from J; junction bases left unmatched: 0. The germline V gene encodes CDR1 SGHRS and CDR2 YFSETQ. In DNA form, the CDR3 reads TGCGCCAGCAGCTTGGGACAGGGGGCCAAAAACATTCAGTACTTC. Protein: CASSLGQGAKNIQYF.

V is TRBV5-6 and J is TRBJ1-1; no firm D call. The V end lost 6 bases, the J end lost 1 base, and 4 bases lay between the germline ends. CDR3 length: 11 residues. Germline V CDR1 and CDR2: SGHDT, YYEEEE. The CDR3 spells CASMENTEAFF. The CDR3 DNA reads TGTGCCAGCATGGAGAACACTGAAGCTTTCTTT.

V and J are TRBV7-7 and TRBJ1-4, with 7 bases matching TRBD1. The CDR3 runs 16 residues. V trimming: 5 bases; J trimming: 3 bases; junction bases outside the gene matches: 9. Germline V gene lookup returns CDR1 SSHAT and CDR2 FNYEAQ (reference sequence). The CDR3 spells CASSPGRGQSNEKLFF. The CDR3 nucleotides read TGTGCCAGCAGCCCCGGGAGGGGACAGTCTAATGAAAAACTGTTTTTT.

The chain couples TRBV11-3 to TRBJ2-1; D not resolved. Germline V CDR1 and CDR2: SGHNT, YENEEA. The CDR3 is 13 amino acids. Trimming stripped 5 bases from V and 7 bases from J, with 12 bases between. The CDR3: CASSTSPGNEQFF. In DNA, the CDR3 is TGTGCCAGCAGCACCTCTCCTGGGAATGAGCAGTTCTTC.

V and J are TRBV20-1 and TRBJ2-1; TRBD1 matches at 8 bases. The V gene end was trimmed by 7 bases and the J gene end by 7 bases; junction bases not matched to a gene: 6. The CDR3 is made up of 12 amino acids. CDR1 is DFQATT, CDR2 SNEGSKA, per germline (reference sequence). The CDR3 reads CSGTGRGNEQFF. CDR3 bases: TGCAGTGGGACAGGGAGAGGGAATGAGCAGTTCTTC.

In its sample, this clonotype was seen a few times. The CDR3 DNA sequence: TGTGCCAGCAGCTTCCGGGAGGGATTCTACGAGCAGTACTTC. Encoded protein: CASSFREGFYEQYF. The chain carries TRBV27 and TRBJ2-7; 8 bases match TRBD2. Germline V CDR1 and CDR2: MNHEY, SMNVEV (reference sequence). Trimming cost V 6 bases and J 3 bases; bases outside gene matches: 7. CDR3 length equals 14 residues.

This clonotype was counted at least ten times. The rearrangement joins TRBV7-8 to TRBJ2-7; TRBD1 matches at 9 bases. The CDR3 covers 16 residues. The V gene's germline CDR1 is SGHVS and CDR2 FQNEAQ. Trimming removed 1 base from V and 2 bases from J; junction bases left unmatched: 6. As DNA, the CDR3 is TGTGCCAGCAGCTTAGAGGCCGGGACAGGGACCTACGAGCAGTACTTC. Amino acids: CASSLEAGTGTYEQYF.